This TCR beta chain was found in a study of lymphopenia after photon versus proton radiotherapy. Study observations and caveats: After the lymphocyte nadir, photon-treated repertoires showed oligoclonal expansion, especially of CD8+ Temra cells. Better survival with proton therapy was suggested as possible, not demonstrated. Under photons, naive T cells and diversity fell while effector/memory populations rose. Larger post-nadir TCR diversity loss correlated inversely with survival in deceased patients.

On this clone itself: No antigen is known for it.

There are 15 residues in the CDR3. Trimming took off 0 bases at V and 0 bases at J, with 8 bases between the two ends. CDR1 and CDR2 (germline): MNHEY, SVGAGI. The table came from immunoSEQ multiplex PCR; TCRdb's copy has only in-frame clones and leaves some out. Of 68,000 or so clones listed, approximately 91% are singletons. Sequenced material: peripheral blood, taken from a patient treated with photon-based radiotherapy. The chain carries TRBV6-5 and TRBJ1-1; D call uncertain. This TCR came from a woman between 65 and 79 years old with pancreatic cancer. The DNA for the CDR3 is TGTGCCAGCAGTTACTCGGCGCAGGTGAACACTGAAGCTTTCTTT. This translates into CASSYSAQVNTEAFF.